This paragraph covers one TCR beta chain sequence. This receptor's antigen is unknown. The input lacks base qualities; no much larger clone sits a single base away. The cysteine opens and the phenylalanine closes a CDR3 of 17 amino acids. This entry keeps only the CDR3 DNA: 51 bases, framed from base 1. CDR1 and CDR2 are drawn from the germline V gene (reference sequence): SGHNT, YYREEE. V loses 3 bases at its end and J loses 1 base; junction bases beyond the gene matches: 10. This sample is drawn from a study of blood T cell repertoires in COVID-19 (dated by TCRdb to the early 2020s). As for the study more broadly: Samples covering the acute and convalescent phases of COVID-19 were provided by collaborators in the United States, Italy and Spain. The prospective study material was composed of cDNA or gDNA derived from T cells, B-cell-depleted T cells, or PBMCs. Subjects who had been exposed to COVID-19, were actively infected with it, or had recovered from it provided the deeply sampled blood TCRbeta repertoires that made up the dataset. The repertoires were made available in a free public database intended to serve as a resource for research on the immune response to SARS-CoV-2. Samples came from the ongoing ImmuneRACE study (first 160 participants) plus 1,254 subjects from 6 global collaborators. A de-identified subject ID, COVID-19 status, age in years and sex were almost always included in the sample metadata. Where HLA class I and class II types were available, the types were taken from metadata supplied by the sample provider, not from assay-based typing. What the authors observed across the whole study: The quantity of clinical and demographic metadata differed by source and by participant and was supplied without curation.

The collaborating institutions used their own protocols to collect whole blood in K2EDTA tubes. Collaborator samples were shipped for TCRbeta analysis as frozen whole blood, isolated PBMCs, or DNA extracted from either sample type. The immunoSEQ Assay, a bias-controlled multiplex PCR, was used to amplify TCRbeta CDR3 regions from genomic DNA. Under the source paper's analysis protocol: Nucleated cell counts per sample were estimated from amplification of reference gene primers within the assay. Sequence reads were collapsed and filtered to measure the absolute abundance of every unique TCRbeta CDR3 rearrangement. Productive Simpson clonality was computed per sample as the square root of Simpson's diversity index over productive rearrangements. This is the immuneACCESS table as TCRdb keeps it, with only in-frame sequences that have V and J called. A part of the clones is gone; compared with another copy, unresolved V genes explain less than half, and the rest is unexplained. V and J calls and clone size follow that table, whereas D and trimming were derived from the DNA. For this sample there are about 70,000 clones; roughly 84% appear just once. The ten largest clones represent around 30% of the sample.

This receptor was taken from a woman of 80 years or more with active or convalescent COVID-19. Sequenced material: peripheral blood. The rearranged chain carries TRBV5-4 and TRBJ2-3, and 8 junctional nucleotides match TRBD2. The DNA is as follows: TGTGCCAGCAGCTCTAGGACTAGCCTCGTGGGCACAGATACGCAGTATTTT. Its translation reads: CASSSRTSLVGTDTQYF.